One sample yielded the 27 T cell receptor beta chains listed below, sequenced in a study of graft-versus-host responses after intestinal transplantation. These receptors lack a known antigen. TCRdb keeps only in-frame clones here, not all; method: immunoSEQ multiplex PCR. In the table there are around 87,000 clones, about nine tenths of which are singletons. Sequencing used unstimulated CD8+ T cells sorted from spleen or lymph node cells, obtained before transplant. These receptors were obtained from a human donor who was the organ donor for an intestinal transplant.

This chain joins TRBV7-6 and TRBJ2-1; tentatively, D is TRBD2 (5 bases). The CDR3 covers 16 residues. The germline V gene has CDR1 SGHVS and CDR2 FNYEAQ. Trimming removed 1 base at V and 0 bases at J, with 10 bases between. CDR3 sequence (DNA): TGTGCCAGCAGCTTAGAACAGCGGTACTCCTACAATGAGCAGTTCTTC. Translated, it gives CASSLEQRYSYNEQFF.

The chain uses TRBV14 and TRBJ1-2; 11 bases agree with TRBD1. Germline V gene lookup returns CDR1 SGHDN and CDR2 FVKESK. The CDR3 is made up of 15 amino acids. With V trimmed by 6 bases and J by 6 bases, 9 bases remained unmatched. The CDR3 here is CASSGQGALVDGYTF. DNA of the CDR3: TGTGCCAGCAGTGGACAGGGGGCGTTAGTCGATGGCTACACCTTC.

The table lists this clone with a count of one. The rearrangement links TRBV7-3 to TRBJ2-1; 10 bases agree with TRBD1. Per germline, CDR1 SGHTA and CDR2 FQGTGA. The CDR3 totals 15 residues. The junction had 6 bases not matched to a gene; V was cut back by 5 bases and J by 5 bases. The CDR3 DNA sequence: TGTGCCAGCAGCCCAAGGGACAGGGGAGACAATGAGCAGTTCTTC. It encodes CASSPRDRGDNEQFF.

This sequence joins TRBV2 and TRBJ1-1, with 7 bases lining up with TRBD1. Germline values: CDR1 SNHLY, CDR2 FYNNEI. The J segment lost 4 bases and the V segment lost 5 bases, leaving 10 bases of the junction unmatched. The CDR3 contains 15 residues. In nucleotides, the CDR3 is TGTGCCAGCAGTTTTGGGCAGACAGGGAGCACTGAAGCTTTCTTT. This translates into CASSFGQTGSTEAFF.

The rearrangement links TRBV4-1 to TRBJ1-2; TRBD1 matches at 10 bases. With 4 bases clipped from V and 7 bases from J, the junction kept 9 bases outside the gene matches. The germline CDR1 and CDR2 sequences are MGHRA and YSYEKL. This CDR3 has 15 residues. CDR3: CASSPFGQGVGGYTF. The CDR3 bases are TGCGCCAGCAGCCCATTCGGACAGGGGGTTGGTGGCTACACCTTC.

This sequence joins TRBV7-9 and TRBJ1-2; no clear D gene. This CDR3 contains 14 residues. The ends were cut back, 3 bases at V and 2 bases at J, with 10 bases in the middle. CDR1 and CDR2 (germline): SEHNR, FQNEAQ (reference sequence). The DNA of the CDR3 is TGTGCCAGCAGCTTTGAGGGAAGCAACTATGGCTACACCTTC. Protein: CASSFEGSNYGYTF. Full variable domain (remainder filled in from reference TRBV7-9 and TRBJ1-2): DTGVSQNPRHKITKRGQNVTFRCDPISEHNRLYWYRQTLGQGPEFLTYFQNEAQLEKSRLLSDRFSAERPKGSFSTLEIQRTEQGDSAMYLCASSFEGSNYGYTFGSGTRLTVV.

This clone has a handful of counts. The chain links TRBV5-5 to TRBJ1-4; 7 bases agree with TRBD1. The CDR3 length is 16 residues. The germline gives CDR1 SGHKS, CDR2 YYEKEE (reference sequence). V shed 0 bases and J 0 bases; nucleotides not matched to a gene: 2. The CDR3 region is CASSLGQGATNEKLFF. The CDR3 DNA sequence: TGTGCCAGCAGCTTGGGGCAGGGGGCAACTAATGAAAAACTGTTTTTT.

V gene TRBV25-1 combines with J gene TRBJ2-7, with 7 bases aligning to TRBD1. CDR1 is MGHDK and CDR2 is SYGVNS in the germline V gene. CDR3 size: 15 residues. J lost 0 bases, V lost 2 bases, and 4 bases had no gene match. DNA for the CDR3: TGTGCCAGCAGTGAAGGACAGGTGGCCTCCTACGAGCAGTACTTC. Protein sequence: CASSEGQVASYEQYF.

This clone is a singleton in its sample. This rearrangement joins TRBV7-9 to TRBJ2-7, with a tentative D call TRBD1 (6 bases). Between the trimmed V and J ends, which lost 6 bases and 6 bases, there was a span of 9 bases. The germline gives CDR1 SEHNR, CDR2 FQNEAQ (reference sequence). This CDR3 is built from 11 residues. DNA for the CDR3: TGTGCCAGCAGGGGACAAGGCGAGCAGTACTTC. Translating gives CASRGQGEQYF.

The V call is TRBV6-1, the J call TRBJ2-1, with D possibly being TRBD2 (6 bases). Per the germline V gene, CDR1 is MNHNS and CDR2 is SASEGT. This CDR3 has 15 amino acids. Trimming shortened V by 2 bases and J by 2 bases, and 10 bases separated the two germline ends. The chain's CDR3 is CASSELGGAYNEQFF. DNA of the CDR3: TGTGCCAGCAGTGAATTAGGAGGGGCCTACAATGAGCAGTTCTTC.

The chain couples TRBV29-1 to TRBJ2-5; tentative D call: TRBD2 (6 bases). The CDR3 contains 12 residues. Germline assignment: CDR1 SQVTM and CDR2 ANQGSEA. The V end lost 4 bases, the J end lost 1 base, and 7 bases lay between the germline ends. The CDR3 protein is CSVVGGQETQYF. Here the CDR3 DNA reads TGCAGCGTTGTGGGGGGCCAAGAGACCCAGTACTTC.

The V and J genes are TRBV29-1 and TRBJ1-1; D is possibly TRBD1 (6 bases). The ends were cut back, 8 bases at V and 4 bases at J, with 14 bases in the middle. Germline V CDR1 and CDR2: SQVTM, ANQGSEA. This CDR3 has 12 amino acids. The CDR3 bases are TGCAGCTGTATGACAGGCCCCACTGAAGCTTTCTTT. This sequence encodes CSCMTGPTEAFF.

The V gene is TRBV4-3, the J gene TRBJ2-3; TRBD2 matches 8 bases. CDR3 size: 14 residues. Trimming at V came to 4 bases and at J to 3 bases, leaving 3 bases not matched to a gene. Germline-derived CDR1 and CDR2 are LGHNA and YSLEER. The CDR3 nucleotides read TGCGCCAGCAGCCCGGGACTAGTAACAGATACGCAGTATTTT. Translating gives CASSPGLVTDTQYF.

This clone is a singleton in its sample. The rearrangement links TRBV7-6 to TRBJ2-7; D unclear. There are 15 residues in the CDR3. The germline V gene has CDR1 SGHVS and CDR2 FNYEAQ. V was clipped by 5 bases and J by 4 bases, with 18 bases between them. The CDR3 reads CASSPWLETGYEQYF. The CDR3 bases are TGTGCCAGCAGCCCATGGTTGGAGACCGGTTACGAGCAGTACTTC.

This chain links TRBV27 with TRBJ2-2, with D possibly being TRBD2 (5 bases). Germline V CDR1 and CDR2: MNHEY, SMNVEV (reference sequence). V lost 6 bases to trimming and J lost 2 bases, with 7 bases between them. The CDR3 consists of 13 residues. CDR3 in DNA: TGTGCCAGCAGCGGGGTAAACACCGGGGAGCTGTTTTTT. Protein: CASSGVNTGELFF.

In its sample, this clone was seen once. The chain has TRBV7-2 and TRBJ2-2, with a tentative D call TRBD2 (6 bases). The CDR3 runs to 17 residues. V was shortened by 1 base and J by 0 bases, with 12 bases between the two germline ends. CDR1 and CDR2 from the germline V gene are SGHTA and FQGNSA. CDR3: CASSLGYGGPNTGELFF. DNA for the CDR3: TGTGCCAGCAGCTTAGGCTACGGGGGTCCGAACACCGGGGAGCTGTTTTTT. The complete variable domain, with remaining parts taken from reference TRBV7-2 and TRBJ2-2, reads GAGVSQSPSNKVTEKGKDVELRCDPISGHTALYWYRQSLGQGLEFLIYFQGNSAPDKSGLPSDRFSAERTGGSVSTLTIQRTQQEDSAVYLCASSLGYGGPNTGELFFGEGSRLTVL.

The CDR3 DNA reads as TGCGCCAGCAGCCAGTCTAGCGGGGCCACAGATACGCAGTATTTT. Translated, it gives CASSQSSGATDTQYF. This chain links TRBV4-1 with TRBJ2-3; 9 bases fit TRBD2. The CDR3 runs to 15 residues. Unmatched junction bases numbered 3, after V lost 3 bases and J lost 2 bases. CDR1 MGHRA and CDR2 YSYEKL come from the germline V gene.

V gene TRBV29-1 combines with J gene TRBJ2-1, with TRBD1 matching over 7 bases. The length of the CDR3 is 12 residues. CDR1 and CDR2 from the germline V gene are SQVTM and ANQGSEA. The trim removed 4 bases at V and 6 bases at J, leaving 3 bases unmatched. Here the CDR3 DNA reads TGCAGCGTTGTAGCAGGGGGCAATGAGCAGTTCTTC. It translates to CSVVAGGNEQFF.

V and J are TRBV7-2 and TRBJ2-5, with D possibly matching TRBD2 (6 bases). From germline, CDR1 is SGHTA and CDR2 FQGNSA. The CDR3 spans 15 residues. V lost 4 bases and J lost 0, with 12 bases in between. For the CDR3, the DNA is TGTGCCAGCAGCTCCGGACTACTGTACCAAGAGACCCAGTACTTC. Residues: CASSSGLLYQETQYF.

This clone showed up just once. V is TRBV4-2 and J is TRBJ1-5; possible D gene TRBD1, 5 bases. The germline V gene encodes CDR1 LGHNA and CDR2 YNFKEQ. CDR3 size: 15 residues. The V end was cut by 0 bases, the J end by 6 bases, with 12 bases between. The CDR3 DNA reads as TGTGCCAGCAGCCAAGATTCTCGGGGGAGTCAGCCCCAGCATTTT. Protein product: CASSQDSRGSQPQHF.

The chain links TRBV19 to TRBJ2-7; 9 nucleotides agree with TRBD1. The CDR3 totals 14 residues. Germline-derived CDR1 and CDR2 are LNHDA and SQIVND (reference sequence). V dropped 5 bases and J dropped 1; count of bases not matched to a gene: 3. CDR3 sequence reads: CASSAGTGSYEQYF. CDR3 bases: TGTGCCAGTAGTGCGGGGACAGGGTCCTACGAGCAGTACTTC.

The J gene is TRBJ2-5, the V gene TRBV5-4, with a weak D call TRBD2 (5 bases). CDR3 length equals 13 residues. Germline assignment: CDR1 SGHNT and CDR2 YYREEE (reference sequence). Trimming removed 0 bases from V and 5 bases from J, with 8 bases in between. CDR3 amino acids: CASSLDGEETQYF. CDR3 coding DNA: TGTGCCAGCAGCTTGGATGGGGAGGAGACCCAGTACTTC.

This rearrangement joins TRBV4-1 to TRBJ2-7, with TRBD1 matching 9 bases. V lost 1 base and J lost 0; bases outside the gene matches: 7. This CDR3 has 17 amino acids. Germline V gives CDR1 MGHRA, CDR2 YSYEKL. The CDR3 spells CASSQVWTGASSYEQYF. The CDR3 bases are TGCGCCAGCAGCCAAGTTTGGACAGGGGCTAGCTCCTACGAGCAGTACTTC.

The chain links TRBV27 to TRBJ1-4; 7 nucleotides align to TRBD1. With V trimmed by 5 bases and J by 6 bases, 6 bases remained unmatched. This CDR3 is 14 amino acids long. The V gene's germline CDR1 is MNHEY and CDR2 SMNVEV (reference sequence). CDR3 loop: CASSPSTGDEKLFF. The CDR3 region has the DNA TGTGCCAGCAGTCCCTCCACAGGGGATGAAAAACTGTTTTTT.

CDR3 in amino acids: CASSQLWTGVDQETQYF. The DNA for the CDR3 is TGTGCCAGCAGCCAACTCTGGACAGGGGTGGACCAAGAGACCCAGTACTTC. V usage is TRBV5-6 and J usage is TRBJ2-5, with 9 bases that match TRBD1. After removal of 4 bases from V and 0 bases from J, the junction contained 10 bases not matched to a gene. In germline, CDR1 is SGHDT, CDR2 YYEEEE. The CDR3 spans 17 residues.

CDR3 DNA sequence: TGTGCCAGCAGCCCGTTACCGGGACAGGTCTACGAGCAGTACTTC. Translated: CASSPLPGQVYEQYF. The V call is TRBV5-6, the J call TRBJ2-5; 8 nucleotides line up with TRBD1. The end of the DNA aligns better with TRBJ2-7, so the J call may be wrong. Germline V gives CDR1 SGHDT, CDR2 YYEEEE. This CDR3 comprises 15 residues.

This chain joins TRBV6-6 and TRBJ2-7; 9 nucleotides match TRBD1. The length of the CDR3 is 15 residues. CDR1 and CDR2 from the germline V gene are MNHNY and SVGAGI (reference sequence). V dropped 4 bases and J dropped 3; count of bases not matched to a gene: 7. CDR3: CASSLSWTGDYEQYF. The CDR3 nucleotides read TGTGCCAGCAGTTTGTCATGGACAGGGGACTACGAGCAGTACTTC.